This T cell receptor (beta chain) was retrieved from a study of blood T cell repertoires in COVID-19. Whole-study context: The United States, Italy and Spain were the sources of the acute and convalescent COVID-19 samples.

There are 12 residues in the CDR3. V was shortened by 5 bases and J by 5 bases, with 10 bases between the two germline ends. Germline CDR1 LNHNV, CDR2 YYDKDF (reference sequence). In the study's own analysis: The authors estimated nucleated cell counts from reference gene primer amplification. Sequenced by immunoSEQ multiplex PCR; TCRdb stores in-frame clones only, minus some. V, J and clone size reflect that table, while D and trimming were determined from the DNA. In the table there are approximately 150,000 clones, roughly 89% of which are singletons. The chain carries TRBV15 and TRBJ2-7; D is unresolved. The source of this sequence is a human donor in a cohort sampled during active COVID-19. The sequenced sample consisted of peripheral blood. As DNA, the CDR3 is TGTGCCACCAGCTCACGGTCCCACGAGCAGTACTTC. This sequence encodes CATSSRSHEQYF. The variable domain in full, with the rest retrieved from reference TRBV15 and TRBJ2-7, is DAMVIQNPRYQVTQFGKPVTLSCSQTLNHNVMYWYQQKSSQAPKLLFHYYDKDFNNEADTPDNFQSRRPNTSFCFLDIRSPGLGDTAMYLCATSSRSHEQYFGPGTRLTVT.